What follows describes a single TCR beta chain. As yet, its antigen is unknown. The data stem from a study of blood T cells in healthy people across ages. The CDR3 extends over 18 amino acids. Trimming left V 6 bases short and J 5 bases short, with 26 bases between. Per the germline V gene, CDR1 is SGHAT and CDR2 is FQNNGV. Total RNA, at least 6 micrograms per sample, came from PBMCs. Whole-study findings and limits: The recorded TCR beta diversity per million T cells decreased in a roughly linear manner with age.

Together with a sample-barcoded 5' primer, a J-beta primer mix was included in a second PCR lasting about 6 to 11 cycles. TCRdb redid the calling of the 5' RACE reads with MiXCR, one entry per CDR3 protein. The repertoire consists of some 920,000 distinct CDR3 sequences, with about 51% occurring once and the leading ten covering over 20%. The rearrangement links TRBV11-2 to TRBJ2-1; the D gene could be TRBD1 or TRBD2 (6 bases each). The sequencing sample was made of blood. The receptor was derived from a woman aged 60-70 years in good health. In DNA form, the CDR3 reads TGTGCCAGCAGAATCCCTTTAACGGGCGGAGGGGGGAACAATGAGCAGTTCTTC. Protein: CASRIPLTGGGGNNEQFF.